This T cell receptor beta chain was sequenced during a study of response to subunit inactivated influenza vaccine. V lost 5 bases to trimming and J lost 0 bases; unmatched junction nucleotides: 3. The CDR3 totals 15 residues. General study findings and limits: The authors offered the suggestion that each seasonal influenza vaccination recruits few new T cells.

About this clonotype: What it recognizes is unknown.

A single record per CDR3 protein comes from TCRdb applying MiXCR to the RT-PCR reads. The sample shows a few hundred thousand distinct CDR3 sequences, roughly 22% of them seen only once. The sequencing used PBMCs from blood, collected about 20 months after vaccination. The chain uses TRBV12-3 or TRBV12-4 and TRBJ2-7; 11 positions agree with TRBD2. This clonotype was sampled from a man aged 50 to 75 who received an inactivated influenza vaccine. This chain's CDR3 is CASSQGLAASYEQYF. The CDR3, as DNA: TGTGCCAGCAGTCAGGGACTAGCGGCCTCCTACGAGCAGTACTTC.